This is a list of T cell receptor beta chains from one sample in a study of shared clonotypes between healthy human individuals. The method was immunoSEQ multiplex PCR; TCRdb's version includes in-frame clones alone and lacks a portion of them. The sample consists of roughly 1.5 million clones, about 98% of them appearing once. Material for sequencing was naive CD4+ T cells sorted from blood. These receptors were obtained from a young man in good health. Both conserved end residues are part of each CDR3. The order of the fields is clone size, J gene, D gene, V gene, CDR3 DNA, CDR3 protein. The D gene is left open where the match is weak. Clone sizes are given selectively: once, few, many, or a class where the clone is expanded.

NA | TRBJ2-2 | NA | TRBV7-7 | TGTGCCAGCAGTTCAAGGGCCACCGGGGAGCTGTTTTTT | CASSSRATGELFF
NA | TRBJ1-1 | NA | TRBV12-5 | TGTGCTAGTGGTTTGGAAGCCGTCCCTAACACTGAAGCTTTCTTT | CASGLEAVPNTEAFF
NA | TRBJ2-4 | NA | TRBV9 | TGTGCCAGCGGGGACCGAAACATTCAGTACTTC | CASGDRNIQYF
NA | TRBJ2-2 | TRBD2 | TRBV19 | TGTGCCAGTAAGGGGGTAGCGGGAGGCGCCACCGGGGAGCTGTTTTTT | CASKGVAGGATGELFF
NA | TRBJ1-1 | NA | TRBV4-2 | TGTGCCAGCAGCCCCCAGGGGACCAGCACTGAAGCTTTCTTT | CASSPQGTSTEAFF
NA | TRBJ2-7 | NA | TRBV25-1 | TGTGCCAGCAGTGAAACCTCCGTGAGGAAGCAGTACTTC | CASSETSVRKQYF
NA | TRBJ1-5 | NA | TRBV28 | TGTGCCAGTGGGGACATCTATAGCAATCAGCCCCAGCATTTT | CASGDIYSNQPQHF
NA | TRBJ2-7 | TRBD1 | TRBV7-6 | TGTGCCAGCAGCTTAGGGACAGGGGCCACCTACGAGCAGTACTTC | CASSLGTGATYEQYF
NA | TRBJ2-7 | TRBD2 | TRBV7-2 | TGTGCCAGCAGCTTATGGCCGGGCGGGAGAAGCTCCTACGAGCAGTACTTC | CASSLWPGGRSSYEQYF
NA | TRBJ1-5 | NA | TRBV15 | TGTGCCACCAGCAGAGATCAGGATCAGCCCCAGCATTTT | CATSRDQDQPQHF
NA | TRBJ1-4 | NA | TRBV7-3 | TGTGCCAGCAGCTTCCGTGCCAATGAAAAACTGTTTTTT | CASSFRANEKLFF
NA | TRBJ2-2 | NA | TRBV28 | TGTGCCAGCAGTCTCGGACATATCGGGGAGCTGTTTTTT | CASSLGHIGELFF
NA | TRBJ2-1 | TRBD1 | TRBV28 | TGTGCCAGCGGACAGGGTTGGAGTGAGCAGTTCTTC | CASGQGWSEQFF
NA | TRBJ2-7 | NA | TRBV6-6 | TGTGCCAGCAGGAGGGAAGCTGGATACGAGCAGTACTTC | CASRREAGYEQYF
NA | TRBJ1-5 | NA | TRBV6-1 | TGTGCCAGCAGTGAAAGGGTTGGGGGAGGGAGACATAGCAATCAGCCCCAGCATTTT | CASSERVGGGRHSNQPQHF
NA | TRBJ1-2 | TRBD1 | TRBV28 | TGTGCCAGCACCCTATGGGAGGGGGCGAATGGCTACACCTTC | CASTLWEGANGYTF
NA | TRBJ2-1 | TRBD2 | TRBV14 | TGTGCCAGCAGCCGCATGGGAAGCGGGAGCGGGTATGAGCAGTTCTTC | CASSRMGSGSGYEQFF
NA | TRBJ2-7 | NA | TRBV7-3 | TGTGCCAGCAGCTTAATAATCTACGAGCAGTACTTC | CASSLIIYEQYF
NA | TRBJ2-3 | TRBD2 | TRBV18 | TGTGCCAGCTCACGGGGACTAGCGGGAGTGTCAGATACGCAGTATTTT | CASSRGLAGVSDTQYF
NA | TRBJ2-1 | TRBD2 | TRBV7-2 | TGTGCCAGCAGCATAATAGCGGGAGGGCGGAATGAGCAGTTCTTC | CASSIIAGGRNEQFF
once | TRBJ2-2 | NA | TRBV18 | TGTGCCAGCTCACCACAGAACAGGGACACCGGGGAGCTGTTTTTT | CASSPQNRDTGELFF
NA | TRBJ2-1 | TRBD1 | TRBV7-9 | TGTGCCAGCAGCTCCAGACAGGGGGTATTGGGTAATGAGCAGTTCTTC | CASSSRQGVLGNEQFF
NA | TRBJ2-3 | NA | TRBV7-9 | TGTGCCAGCAGCTTAGAGTTAGGCGCAGATACGCAGTATTTT | CASSLELGADTQYF
NA | TRBJ2-2 | TRBD1 | TRBV19 | TGTGCCAGTAGTATCGCAGGGGGAAACACCGGGGAGCTGTTTTTT | CASSIAGGNTGELFF
once | TRBJ2-3 | TRBD2 | TRBV18 | TGTGCCAGCTCGGCCGCTAGCGGGAGCGCAGATACGCAGTATTTT | CASSAASGSADTQYF
NA | TRBJ2-1 | TRBD1 | TRBV27 | TGTGCCAGCAGTTTAGAAGGGACAGGCATGAATGAGCAGTTCTTC | CASSLEGTGMNEQFF
NA | TRBJ1-5 | NA | TRBV27 | TGTGCCAGCAGTTTATCAGGGAGCTTTAGCAATCAGCCCCAGCATTTT | CASSLSGSFSNQPQHF
NA | TRBJ1-1 | NA | TRBV7-2 | TGTGCCAGCAGCTTTCGGGGCGGCACTGAAGCTTTCTTT | CASSFRGGTEAFF
NA | TRBJ2-3 | TRBD2 | TRBV10-3 | TGTGCCATCAGTGAGTCGCCCGGGACTAGCGGTAGCACAGATACGCAGTATTTT | CAISESPGTSGSTDTQYF
NA | TRBJ1-1 | NA | TRBV7-8 | TGTGCCAGCAGCCGATTCGGATGGACTGAAGCTTTCTTT | CASSRFGWTEAFF
NA | TRBJ2-3 | TRBD2 | TRBV18 | TGTGCCAGCTCGTCGGGACTAGAGACTAGCACAGATACGCAGTATTTT | CASSSGLETSTDTQYF
NA | TRBJ1-1 | NA | TRBV7-9 | TGTGCCAGCAGCTTAGTTGTGGCAGACACTGAAGCTTTCTTT | CASSLVVADTEAFF
NA | TRBJ2-3 | NA | TRBV7-6 | TGTGCCAGCAGTTTACCAACGAGCGGGAGCACAGATACGCAGTATTTT | CASSLPTSGSTDTQYF
NA | TRBJ1-5 | NA | TRBV7-2 | TGTGCCAGCAGCTTAGGTGGCGGTCAGCCCCAGCATTTT | CASSLGGGQPQHF
NA | TRBJ2-1 | TRBD2 | TRBV5-1 | TGCGCCAGCAGCGGCGGGAGCGGCTACAATGAGCAGTTCTTC | CASSGGSGYNEQFF
NA | TRBJ2-7 | TRBD2 | TRBV28 | TGTGCCAGCAGTTTAGTCGGGAGGGCCTCCGAGCAGTACTTC | CASSLVGRASEQYF
NA | TRBJ2-6 | NA | TRBV7-8 | TGTGCCAGCAGCCTTCAGGAACCTGGGGCCAACGTCCTGACTTTC | CASSLQEPGANVLTF